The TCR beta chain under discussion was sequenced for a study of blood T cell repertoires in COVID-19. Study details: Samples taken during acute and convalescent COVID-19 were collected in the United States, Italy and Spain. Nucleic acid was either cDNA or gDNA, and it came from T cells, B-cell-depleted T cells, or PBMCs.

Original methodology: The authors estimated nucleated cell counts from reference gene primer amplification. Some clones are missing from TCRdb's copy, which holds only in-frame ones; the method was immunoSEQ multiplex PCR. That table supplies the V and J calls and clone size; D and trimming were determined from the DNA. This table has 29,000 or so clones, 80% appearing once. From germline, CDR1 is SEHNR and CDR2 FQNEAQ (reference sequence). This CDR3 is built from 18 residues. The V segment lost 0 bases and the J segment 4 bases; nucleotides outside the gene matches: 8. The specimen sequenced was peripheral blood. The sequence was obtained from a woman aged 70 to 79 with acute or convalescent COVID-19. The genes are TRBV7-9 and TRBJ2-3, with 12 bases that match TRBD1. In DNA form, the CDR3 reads TGTGCCAGCAGCTTAGCCCAGGGGACAGGGGGCGTTTCAGATACGCAGTATTTT. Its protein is CASSLAQGTGGVSDTQYF.